This is a list of T cell receptor beta chains from one sample in a study of T cell responses to AZD1222 COVID-19 vaccine. The data were produced by immunoSEQ multiplex PCR, yet TCRdb's version contains in-frame clones alone and is incomplete. The repertoire holds approximately 150,000 clones, with more than 85% as singletons. Here the sequenced sample was peripheral blood, taken on day 0 of AZD1222 vaccination. The receptors were gathered from an adult in good health. The CDR3 runs from the conserved cysteine through the conserved F or W.

V	CDR3
TRBV28	CASSRPGGAFF
TRBV9	CASSHRTGSSGNTIYF
TRBV19	CASSWVVGTEAFF
TRBV3-1/TRBV3-2	CASSLPRTVNNEQFF
TRBV29-1	CTTSSGESAFF
TRBV7-2	CASSLRGRTSTDTQYF
TRBV7-8	CASSLALLAALGDTQYF
TRBV25-1	CASADRNTEAFF
TRBV5-4	CASRPNNHRQHNQPQHF
TRBV10-3	CAISGGQGLDGYTF
TRBV5-1	CASSLTTPDTQYF
TRBV2	CAITGQRSNQPQHF
TRBV20-1	CSASGGGAGANVLTF
TRBV10-2	CASSGDRGLSEAFF
TRBV7-2	CASSLREGLNTEAFF
TRBV5-1	CASSLLTGDHNEQFF
TRBV25-1	CASETGFGYGYTF
TRBV28	CASSSTVVEGPFYGYTF
TRBV18	CASLSSLGEDTQYF
TRBV24-1	CATSDLQDHSNQPQHF
TRBV6-4	CASSPGTLHF
TRBV10-1	CASPENQGCTDTQYF
TRBV28	CASSNGDRVYRTEAFF
TRBV15	CATRRGQSEKLFF
TRBV5-1	CASSHTGIVRDTIYF
TRBV11-3	CASSQADNQPQHF
TRBV4-2	CASSQVAGAVSDTQYF
TRBV14	CASSQAGLGNYGYTF
TRBV10-3	CAISESGGMGTDTQYF
TRBV7-3	CASSLRGQKLSPLHF
TRBV5-6	CASSSTLSGANTEAFF
TRBV27	CASSPGGSGNTIYF
TRBV7-9	CASSGDDSGNEKLFF
TRBV6-2/TRBV6-3	CASSLYAAGSAYEQYF
TRBV6-5	CATDSGNTIYF
TRBV2	CASAQGTQYF
TRBV19	CASSTHHSGTGDEKLFF
TRBV2	CASSQAGGNTGELFF
TRBV5-1	CASSLTGVGSEKLFF
TRBV10-3	CAISGSGTVGRGETQYF
TRBV9	CASSVEGVGDEQYF
TRBV11-3	CASSSTGGHTDTQYF
TRBV6-1	CASRVLNTGELFF
TRBV10-1	CASRDDNSYNEQFF
TRBV5-1	CASSFSGVNIQYF